A selection of T cell receptor beta chains follows, all from one sample in a study of cytomegalovirus exposure and HLA in healthy donors. Using immunoSEQ multiplex PCR, the repertoire was profiled, and TCRdb retains in-frame clones only, with some absent. This table has about 140,000 clones, 75% to 85% appearing once. The sequenced material came from PBMCs. All receptors come from a man aged 35 to 55 in good health and CMV-seronegative. CDR3s include the opening cysteine and the closing phenylalanine or tryptophan. Fields, in order: J gene, CDR3 length, clone size, V gene, CDR3 protein. Clone size appears in some rows only: once, few, many, or a class for an expanded clone.

>TRBJ2-2|16|NA|TRBV6-5
CASSYGRLSNTGELFF
>TRBJ1-5|14|NA|TRBV19
CASKLQGVDQPQHF
>TRBJ1-3|12|NA|TRBV10-3
CATRTTGNTIYF
>TRBJ1-1|13|NA|TRBV18
CASSPGLGTEAFF
>TRBJ2-5|17|NA|TRBV18
CASSPSPKTSAQETQYF
>TRBJ2-7|14|NA|TRBV6-5
CASSDRQGAYEQYF
>TRBJ1-1|16|NA|TRBV7-2
CASSPRQAIMNTEAFF
>TRBJ2-7|15|NA|TRBV5-4
CASSLKGQGAKEQYF
>TRBJ1-6|19|NA|TRBV4-1
CASSQVFLRDRGRNSPLHF
>TRBJ1-1|18|once|TRBV7-3
CASIPKSCDRVENTEAFF
>TRBJ1-1|14|NA|TRBV7-2
CASSLVSGYTEAFF
>TRBJ1-2|16|NA|TRBV28
CASTTKEVTGGYGYTF
>TRBJ1-1|12|NA|TRBV30
CAWTTGGTEAFF
>TRBJ2-1|16|NA|TRBV14
CASSQPGEQVVNEQFF
>TRBJ2-1|15|NA|TRBV7-9
CASSWTSGGANEQFF
>TRBJ1-4|17|NA|TRBV7-9
CASSLRDRGKANEKLFF
>TRBJ2-7|15|NA|TRBV9
CASSVGFGTGNEQYF
>TRBJ1-2|15|NA|TRBV6-4
CASSDSGQGYRGYTF
>TRBJ2-7|13|NA|TRBV7-6
CASSIGQSYEQYF
>TRBJ2-7|15|NA|TRBV5-5
CASSRLTGIAYEQYF
>TRBJ2-3|15|NA|TRBV7-9
CASSLTPSGADTQYF
>TRBJ2-2|19|NA|TRBV2
CASRTSRVGQGGYTGELFF
>TRBJ1-5|15|once|TRBV27
CASSLLGGSNQPQHF
>TRBJ2-7|15|NA|TRBV6-4
CASSAGQTYDYEQYF
>TRBJ1-1|14|NA|TRBV5-5
CASSSGTGRTEAFF
>TRBJ1-4|16|NA|TRBV19
CASSIGAAGGNEKLFF
>TRBJ2-1|15|once|TRBV11-2
CASSAGTSSYNEQFF
>TRBJ2-3|14|few|TRBV7-9
CASSPPGGTDTQYF
>TRBJ1-5|14|NA|TRBV6-5
CASRGTGGNQPQHF
>TRBJ2-1|14|NA|TRBV9
CASSVATGGYEQFF
>TRBJ2-7|12|NA|TRBV27
CASSLPSYEQYF
>TRBJ1-6|16|NA|TRBV5-1
CASRETSGTYSSPLHF
>TRBJ1-2|15|NA|TRBV7-8
CASTKRGQTNYGYTF
>TRBJ2-5|16|NA|TRBV28
CASSFSQGKDVETQYF
>TRBJ2-3|13|NA|TRBV28
CASSLVQTDTQYF
>TRBJ2-1|16|NA|TRBV13
CASSPTEGGFRNEQFF
>TRBJ2-3|15|NA|TRBV9
CASSVLAGGQDTQYF
>TRBJ1-1|14|few|TRBV5-6
CASSPYGTNTEAFF
>TRBJ1-4|16|NA|TRBV6-6
CASSYAPGTGDEKLFF
>TRBJ1-4|15|few|TRBV7-2
CASSLVSWGDEKLFF
>TRBJ2-3|15|NA|TRBV29-1
CSVGPQGSIADTQYF
>TRBJ2-1|15|NA|TRBV12-5
CASGLDRSSYNEQFF
>TRBJ2-5|15|NA|TRBV7-2
CASSRGTSVGETQYF
>TRBJ2-2|16|once|TRBV5-1
CASSLGLVVNTGELFF
>TRBJ2-7|15|NA|TRBV4-2
CASSQGLAGDYEQYF
>TRBJ2-3|13|NA|TRBV4-1
CASNQGPTDTQYF
>NA|14|NA|TRBV5-6
CASSSGTGTYEQYF
>TRBJ1-5|16|NA|TRBV9
CASSERRQGLNQPQHF
>TRBJ2-7|12|once|TRBV9
CASSPGAYEQYF
>TRBJ2-5|14|NA|TRBV5-8
CASSLRTAQETQYF
>TRBJ2-5|16|NA|TRBV5-1
CASSTGTVNNQETQYF
>TRBJ1-6|15|NA|TRBV5-4
CASSADRGWDSPLHF
>TRBJ2-7|15|once|TRBV18
CASSPPMGQGTEQYF
>TRBJ2-3|15|NA|TRBV28
CASSEQRTSTDTQYF
>TRBJ1-3|14|NA|TRBV5-1
CASSLAELQDTIYF